This entry lists 14 T cell receptor beta chains sequenced from one sample in a study of blood T cell repertoires in COVID-19. TCRdb's table, derived via immunoSEQ multiplex PCR, lists solely in-frame clones and lacks some. The repertoire holds 110,000 or so clones, with approximately 90% as singletons. Sequencing was carried out using peripheral blood. These receptors originate from a human donor in a cohort sampled during active COVID-19.

The chain combines TRBV4-1 with TRBJ2-3; the D gene is possibly TRBD2 (5 bases). V was trimmed by 0 bases and J by 0 bases, leaving 10 bases between them. The CDR3 is 16 amino acids. From germline, CDR1 is MGHRA and CDR2 YSYEKL. The CDR3 here is CASSQDSGISTDTQYF. The CDR3 DNA sequence: TGCGCCAGCAGCCAAGATTCGGGGATTAGCACAGATACGCAGTATTTT.

This chain uses TRBV30 with TRBJ2-3; D gene uncertain. CDR3 size: 11 residues. The V end lost 1 base, the J end lost 5 bases, and 4 bases lay between the germline ends. Germline CDR1 and CDR2: GTSNPN and SVGIG (reference sequence). The chain's CDR3 is CAWSEQDTQYF. Written as DNA, the CDR3 is TGTGCCTGGAGTGAACAAGATACGCAGTATTTT.

The chain is built from TRBV7-9 and TRBJ2-3, with D possibly matching TRBD2 (6 bases). Trimming cost V 1 base and J 0 bases, with 17 bases left between them. There are 18 residues in the CDR3. The germline V gene encodes CDR1 SEHNR and CDR2 FQNEAQ (reference sequence). The CDR3 reads CASSLGGVAVPSTDTQYF. The CDR3 DNA follows: TGTGCCAGCAGCTTAGGCGGGGTAGCGGTCCCTAGCACAGATACGCAGTATTTT. The full variable domain, rest sourced from reference TRBV7-9 and TRBJ2-3, is DTGVSQNPRHKITKRGQNVTFRCDPISEHNRLYWYRQTLGQGPEFLTYFQNEAQLEKSRLLSDRFSAERPKGSFSTLEIQRTEQGDSAMYLCASSLGGVAVPSTDTQYFGPGTRLTVL.

This chain links TRBV19 with TRBJ2-7; D perhaps matches TRBD1 (7 bases). Trimming shortened V by 0 bases and J by 10 bases, and 19 bases separated the two germline ends. Germline V gene sequence: CDR1 LNHDA, CDR2 SQIVND (reference sequence). The CDR3 contains 15 residues. CDR3 coding DNA: TGTGCCAGTAGTATAGAGAGGGGGCCGGGGGCCTACCAGTACTTC. This codes for CASSIERGPGAYQYF.

The chain couples TRBV23-1 to TRBJ1-1, with 10 bases fitting TRBD1. TRBV23-1 counts as an open reading frame of uncertain function. The CDR3 spans 19 residues. The trim removed 3 bases at V and 4 bases at J, leaving 17 bases unmatched. The CDR3 loop is CASSHLPGTGDEAITEAFF. CDR3 bases: TGCGCCAGCAGTCACCTCCCCGGGACAGGGGACGAAGCGATCACTGAAGCTTTCTTT.

This clone has only a few counts. J is TRBJ2-2 and V is TRBV12-5; a weak D match, TRBD1 (5 bases). CDR1 LGHNT and CDR2 FRNRAP come from the germline V gene. With 7 bases removed from V and 0 bases from J, the gap between germline ends came to 15 bases. This CDR3 has 16 amino acids. CDR3 DNA sequence: TGTGCTAGTGCCCTATTCCGACAGTCGAACACCGGGGAGCTGTTTTTT. Protein: CASALFRQSNTGELFF. The full variable domain, rest sourced from reference TRBV12-5 and TRBJ2-2, is DARVTQTPRHKVTEMGQEVTMRCQPILGHNTVFWYRQTMMQGLELLAYFRNRAPLDDSGMPKDRFSAEMPDATLATLKIQPSEPRDSAVYFCASALFRQSNTGELFFGEGSRLTVL.

This chain links TRBV5-1 with TRBJ2-1, with a possible D match to TRBD1 (6 bases). This CDR3 region has 16 residues. Per germline, CDR1 SGHRS and CDR2 YFSETQ. The V and J ends lost 4 bases and 1 base respectively, with 15 bases between them. The CDR3 nucleotides are TGCGCCAGCAGCATCTTGACAGGACAATCCTACAATGAGCAGTTCTTC. This translates into CASSILTGQSYNEQFF.

DNA of the CDR3: TGTGCCAGCAGTTACTCGAGGGTCTATGAGCAGTTCTTC. Its protein is CASSYSRVYEQFF. This chain joins TRBV6-5 and TRBJ2-1; D is possibly TRBD2 (5 bases). Germline CDR1 MNHEY, CDR2 SVGAGI. Trimming cost V 0 bases and J 8 bases, with 8 bases left between them. The CDR3 has 13 residues.

The genes are TRBV10-2 and TRBJ1-4; the match to TRBD1 covers 10 bases. Trimming took 7 bases from V and 7 from J; bases not matched to a gene: 9. Looked up from germline, CDR1 is WSHSY and CDR2 is SAAADI. The CDR3 runs to 15 residues. CDR3 sequence reads: CASMGQGPLGEKLFF. As DNA, the CDR3 is TGCGCCAGCATGGGACAGGGGCCTTTAGGTGAAAAACTGTTTTTT.

V and J are TRBV9 and TRBJ1-3; 7 nucleotides align to TRBD1. Germline trimming cut 4 bases from V and 11 bases from J; bases unmatched to any gene: 12. The CDR3 length is 14 residues. The germline gives CDR1 SGDLS, CDR2 YYNGEE. CDR3 loop: CASSSAGTVNPIYF. CDR3 bases: TGTGCCAGCAGCTCCGCCGGGACAGTTAATCCCATATATTTT.

The gene calls are TRBV5-1 and TRBJ2-3, with 7 bases aligning to TRBD1. Trimming removed 6 bases from V and 0 bases from J; junction bases left unmatched: 10. CDR1 and CDR2 from the germline V gene are SGHRS and YFSETQ. This CDR3 is 16 amino acids long. The CDR3 spells CASTPGQQISTDTQYF. The CDR3 DNA follows: TGCGCCAGCACCCCGGGACAGCAGATTAGCACAGATACGCAGTATTTT.

The V call is TRBV15, the J call TRBJ2-3; 7 positions agree with TRBD2. The CDR3 loop spans 16 amino acids. CDR1 LNHNV and CDR2 YYDKDF come from the germline V gene (reference sequence). J lost 4 bases, V lost 0 bases, and 7 bases had no gene match. As DNA, the CDR3 is TGTGCCACCAGCAGAGAGGGCGGGAGTAACGCAGATACGCAGTATTTT. Residues: CATSREGGSNADTQYF. Variable domain in full (rest from reference TRBV15 and TRBJ2-3): DAMVIQNPRYQVTQFGKPVTLSCSQTLNHNVMYWYQQKSSQAPKLLFHYYDKDFNNEADTPDNFQSRRPNTSFCFLDIRSPGLGDTAMYLCATSREGGSNADTQYFGPGTRLTVL.

The chain uses TRBV30 and TRBJ2-7; D is possibly TRBD1 (6 bases). V gave up 0 bases and J gave up 0 bases, with 9 bases separating them. CDR3 length: 14 residues. The germline V gene has CDR1 GTSNPN and CDR2 SVGIG (reference sequence). The CDR3 sequence is CAWSVGDTSYEQYF. The DNA of the CDR3 is TGTGCCTGGAGTGTCGGGGACACCTCCTACGAGCAGTACTTC.

This rearrangement joins TRBV6-1 to TRBJ2-7; TRBD1 matches 9 bases. The CDR3 runs 16 residues. CDR1 is MNHNS and CDR2 is SASEGT in the germline V gene. The V gene end was trimmed by 3 bases and the J gene end by 1 base; junction bases not matched to a gene: 7. The CDR3 sequence: CASSDIGTGRSYEQYF. Written as DNA, the CDR3 is TGTGCCAGCAGTGACATAGGGACAGGGCGATCCTACGAGCAGTACTTC.